This T cell receptor (beta chain) comes out of a study of blood T cell repertoires in COVID-19. Germline CDR1 and CDR2: KGHDR and SFDVKD. The CDR3 runs 12 residues. The V and J ends lost 5 bases and 4 bases respectively, with 6 bases between them. TCRdb keeps only in-frame clones here, not all; method: immunoSEQ multiplex PCR. The table has about 220,000 clones, 88% seen once. This clonotype was sampled from a woman in her thirties who had recovered from COVID-19. The chain links TRBV24-1 to TRBJ2-3; D might be TRBD2 (5 bases). Sequencing input: PBMCs or T cells enriched from blood (not recorded which). This CDR3 is CATSAGADTQYF. The CDR3 region has the DNA TGTGCCACCAGTGCCGGGGCAGATACGCAGTATTTT.